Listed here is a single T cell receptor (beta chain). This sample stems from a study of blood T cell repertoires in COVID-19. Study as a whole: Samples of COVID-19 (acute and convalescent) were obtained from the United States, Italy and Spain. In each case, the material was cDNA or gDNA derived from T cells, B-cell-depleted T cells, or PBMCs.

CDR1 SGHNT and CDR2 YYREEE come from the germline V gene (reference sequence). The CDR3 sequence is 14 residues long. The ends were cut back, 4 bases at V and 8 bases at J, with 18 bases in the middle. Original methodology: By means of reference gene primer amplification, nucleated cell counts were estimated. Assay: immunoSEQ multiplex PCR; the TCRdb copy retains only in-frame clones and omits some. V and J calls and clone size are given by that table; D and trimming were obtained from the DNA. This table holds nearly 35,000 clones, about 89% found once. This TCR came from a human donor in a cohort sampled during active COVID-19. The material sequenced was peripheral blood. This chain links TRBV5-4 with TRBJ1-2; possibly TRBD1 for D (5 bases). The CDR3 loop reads CASSPPQGAWGYTF. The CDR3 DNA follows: TGTGCCAGCAGCCCACCCCAAGGGGCTTGGGGCTACACCTTC.